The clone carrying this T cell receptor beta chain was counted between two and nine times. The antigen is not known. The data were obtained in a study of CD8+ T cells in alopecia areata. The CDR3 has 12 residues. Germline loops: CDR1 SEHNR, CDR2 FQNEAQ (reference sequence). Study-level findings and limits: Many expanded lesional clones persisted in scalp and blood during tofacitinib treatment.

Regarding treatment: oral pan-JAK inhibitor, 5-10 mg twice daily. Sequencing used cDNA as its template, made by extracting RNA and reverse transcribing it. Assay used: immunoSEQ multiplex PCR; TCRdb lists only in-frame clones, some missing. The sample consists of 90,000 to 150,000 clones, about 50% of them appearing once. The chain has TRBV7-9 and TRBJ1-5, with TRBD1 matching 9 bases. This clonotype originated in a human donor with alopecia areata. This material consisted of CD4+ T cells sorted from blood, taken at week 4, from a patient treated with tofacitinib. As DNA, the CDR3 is TGTGTCTCCGGGACAGGGAATCAGCCCCAGCATTTT. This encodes CVSGTGNQPQHF.